This TCR beta chain comes out of a study of T-cell memory formation after mild COVID-19 (dated by TCRdb to 2020 to 2023). In the study overall: TCR sequence clusters from the two donors were largely donor specific. Two young, previously healthy adult volunteers, one female and one male, were included in the cohort. In two donors, T-cell clones that expanded and contracted after mild COVID-19 were tracked by sequencing TCRalpha and TCRbeta repertoires over time. Broader findings and caveats from the paper: Whether the second-wave clones peaking on day 37 were SARS-CoV-2 specific was not confirmed. Contracting CD4+ clones turned up mainly in the CM and EM memory subsets, whereas EMRA was where CD8+ clones were enriched. From day 15 to 85, contracting clones showed balanced CD4/CD8 phenotypes, whereas a second wave of clones that expanded from day 15 to 37 leaned towards CD4+. Only two mild cases were covered by the study, and larger cohorts that include severe cases with pre-infection samples were considered necessary. Some responding clones were detected in pre-infection memory, suggesting pre-existing cross-reactive memory T cells joined the SARS-CoV-2 response.

Inclusive of the bounding cysteine and phenylalanine, the CDR3 is 15 residues long. The sequence is cut down to CDR3 DNA, 45 bases in frame from base 1. V is cut by 3 bases and J by 0 bases, and the space between the germline ends is 11 bases. Ficoll-Paque density gradient centrifugation was used to isolate PBMCs. With respect to this clonotype: Its binding antigen is unknown. Base qualities are not provided; no much larger clone lies one nucleotide away.

Sequenced on an Illumina NovaSeq 6000. Using 5'RACE with constant-segment primers, TCRalpha and TCRbeta cDNA libraries were constructed, with sample barcodes and unique molecular identifiers added in the process. RNA was extracted from every sample with Trizol reagent. The libraries were amplified in two PCR steps, and the second step added a second sample barcode and Illumina TruSeq adapters. Libraries were sequenced on an Illumina NovaSeq with 2 x 150 bp paired-end reads. Regarding the original processing steps: With migec v1.2.7, reads were demultiplexed and then collapsed into UMI-guided consensus sequences. Using mixcr v2.1.11, the UMI consensuses were aligned to TRA and TRB V and J templates and assembled into clonotypes. A clonotype was counted as expanded or contracted only when both edgeR and NoisET called the clonotype significant, with the noise models trained on biological replicates. For edgeR calls, a false discovery rate-adjusted p below 0.01 and a log2 fold-change threshold of 1 were applied. As an exploratory analysis of dynamics, PCA with hierarchical clustering was applied to max-normalized trajectories of the 1000 most abundant clonotypes. Separately sequenced CD4+ and CD8+ repertoires were used to assign the CD4 or CD8 phenotype of responding clones. TCRdb ran its own pipeline on the public reads, namely fastp trimming at Q25 and MiXCR clone calling, and kept in-frame beta chains. Rows are unified per CDR3 protein, each entry keeping the most common DNA and genes. TCRdb's processing, not the study's, gives the V and J calls here. Across this sample there are just over 150,000 distinct CDR3 sequences, with 31% seen only once. The top ten clonotypes cover more than 10% of the sample.

Sequenced input: PBMCs or a T cell subset sorted from them (not recorded which). The chain is assembled from TRBV12-3 or TRBV12-4 and TRBJ1-1; the D region possibly corresponds to TRBD1 (5 bases align). This TCR was sampled from an adult woman who had mild COVID-19 (a few samples of this study predate the infection). The sample titles of this study are shuffled in the database, so cell type and time point are left out; the donor was told from shared clones. The nucleotide sequence is TGTGCCAGCAGTTTGGGGGGGAGTTTGAACACTGAAGCTTTCTTT. The encoded protein is CASSLGGSLNTEAFF.